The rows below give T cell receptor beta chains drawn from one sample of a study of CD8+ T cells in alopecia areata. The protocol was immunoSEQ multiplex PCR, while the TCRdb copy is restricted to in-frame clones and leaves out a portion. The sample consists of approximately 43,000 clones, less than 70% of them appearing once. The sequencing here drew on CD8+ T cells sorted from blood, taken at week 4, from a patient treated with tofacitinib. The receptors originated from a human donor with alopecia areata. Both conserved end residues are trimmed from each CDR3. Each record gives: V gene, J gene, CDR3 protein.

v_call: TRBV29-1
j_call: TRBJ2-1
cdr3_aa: SVEAVSSSYNEQF

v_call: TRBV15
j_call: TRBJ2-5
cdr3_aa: ATSRDLQETQY

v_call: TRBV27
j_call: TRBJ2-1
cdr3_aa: ASSISSYNEQF

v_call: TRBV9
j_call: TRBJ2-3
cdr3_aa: ASSVALADTQY

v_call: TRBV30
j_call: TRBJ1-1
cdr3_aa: AWNFGTENTEAF

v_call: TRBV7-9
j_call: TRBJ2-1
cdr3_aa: ASTKGYNEQF

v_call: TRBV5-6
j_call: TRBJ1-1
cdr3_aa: ASSFQGTEAF

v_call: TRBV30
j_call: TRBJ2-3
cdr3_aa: AWSPSTDTQY

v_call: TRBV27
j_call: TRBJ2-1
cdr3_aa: ASSFGKNEQF

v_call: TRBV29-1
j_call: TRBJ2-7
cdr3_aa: SARTGGSYEQY

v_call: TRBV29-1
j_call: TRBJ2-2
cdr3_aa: SGQGETGELF

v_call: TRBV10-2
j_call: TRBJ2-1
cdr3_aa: ASSESMGNSYNEQF

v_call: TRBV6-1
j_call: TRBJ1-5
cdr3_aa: ASSEGGGVNQPQH

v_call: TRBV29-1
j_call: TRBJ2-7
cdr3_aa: SVVLTGGSYEQY

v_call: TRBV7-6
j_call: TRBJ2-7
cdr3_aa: ASSPQTGYHEQY

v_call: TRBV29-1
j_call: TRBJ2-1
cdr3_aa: SAAPGQGDNEQF

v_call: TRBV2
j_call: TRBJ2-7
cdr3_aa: ASSAGLNSYEQY

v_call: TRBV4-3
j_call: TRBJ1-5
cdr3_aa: ASSQYRNQPQH

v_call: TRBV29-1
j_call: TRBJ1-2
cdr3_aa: SVEPSGSRVGGYT

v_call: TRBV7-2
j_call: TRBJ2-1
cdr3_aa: ASRRGRGLAYNEQF

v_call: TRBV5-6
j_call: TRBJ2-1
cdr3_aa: ASSLGGSNEQF

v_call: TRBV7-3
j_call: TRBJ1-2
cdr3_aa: ASSSDYGYT

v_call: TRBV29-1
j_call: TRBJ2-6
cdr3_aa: SVEDGERANVLT

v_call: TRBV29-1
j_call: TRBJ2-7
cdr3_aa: SVEGHDTYEQY

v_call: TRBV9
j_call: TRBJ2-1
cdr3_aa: ASSVGGVNYNEQF

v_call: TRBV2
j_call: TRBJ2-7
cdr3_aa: ASSSNYEQY

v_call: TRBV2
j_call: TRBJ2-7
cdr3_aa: ASTEGSASYEQY

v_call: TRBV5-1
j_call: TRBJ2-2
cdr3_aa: ASSSSTAGELF

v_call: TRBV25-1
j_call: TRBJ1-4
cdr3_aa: ASSEPRQGTNEKLF

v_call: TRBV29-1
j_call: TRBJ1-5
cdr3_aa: SVVRGRGNQPQH

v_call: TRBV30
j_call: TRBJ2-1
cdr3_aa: AWSVAGNGNEQF

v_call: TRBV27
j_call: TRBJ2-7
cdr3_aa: ASSYSGEQY

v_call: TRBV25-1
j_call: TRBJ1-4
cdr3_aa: ASSAGTDEKLF

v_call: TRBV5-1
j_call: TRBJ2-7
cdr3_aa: ASSLRGANYEQY

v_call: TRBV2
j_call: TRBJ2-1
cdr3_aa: ASSVGATSGSSDEQF

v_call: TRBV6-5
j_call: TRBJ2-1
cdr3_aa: ASSAGDNEQF

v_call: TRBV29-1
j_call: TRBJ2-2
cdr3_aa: SVDEGAGTGELF

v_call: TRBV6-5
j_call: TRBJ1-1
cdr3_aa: ASSYSARGNTEAF

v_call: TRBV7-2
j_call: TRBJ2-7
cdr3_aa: ASSPGGGYEQY

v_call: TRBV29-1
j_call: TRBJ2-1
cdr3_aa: SVESPGGGYPF

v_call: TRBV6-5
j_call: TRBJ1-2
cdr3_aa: ASSYSGGDGYT

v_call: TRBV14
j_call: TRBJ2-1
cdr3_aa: ASSPTSGGSYNEQF

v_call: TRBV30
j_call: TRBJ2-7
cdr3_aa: AWTGPSYEQY

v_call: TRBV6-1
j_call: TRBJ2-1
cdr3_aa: ASSEALRTGEQF

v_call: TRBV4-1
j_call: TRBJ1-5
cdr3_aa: ASSQEGGTGQPQH

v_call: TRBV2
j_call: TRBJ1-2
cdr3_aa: ASIRGQDDGYT

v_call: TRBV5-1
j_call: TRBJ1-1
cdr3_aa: ASSSPNTEAF

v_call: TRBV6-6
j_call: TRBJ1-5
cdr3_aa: ASSYAGAGQPQH

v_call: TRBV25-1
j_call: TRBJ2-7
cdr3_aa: ASKQAPYEQY

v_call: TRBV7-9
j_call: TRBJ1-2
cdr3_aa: ASSIGSGEHT